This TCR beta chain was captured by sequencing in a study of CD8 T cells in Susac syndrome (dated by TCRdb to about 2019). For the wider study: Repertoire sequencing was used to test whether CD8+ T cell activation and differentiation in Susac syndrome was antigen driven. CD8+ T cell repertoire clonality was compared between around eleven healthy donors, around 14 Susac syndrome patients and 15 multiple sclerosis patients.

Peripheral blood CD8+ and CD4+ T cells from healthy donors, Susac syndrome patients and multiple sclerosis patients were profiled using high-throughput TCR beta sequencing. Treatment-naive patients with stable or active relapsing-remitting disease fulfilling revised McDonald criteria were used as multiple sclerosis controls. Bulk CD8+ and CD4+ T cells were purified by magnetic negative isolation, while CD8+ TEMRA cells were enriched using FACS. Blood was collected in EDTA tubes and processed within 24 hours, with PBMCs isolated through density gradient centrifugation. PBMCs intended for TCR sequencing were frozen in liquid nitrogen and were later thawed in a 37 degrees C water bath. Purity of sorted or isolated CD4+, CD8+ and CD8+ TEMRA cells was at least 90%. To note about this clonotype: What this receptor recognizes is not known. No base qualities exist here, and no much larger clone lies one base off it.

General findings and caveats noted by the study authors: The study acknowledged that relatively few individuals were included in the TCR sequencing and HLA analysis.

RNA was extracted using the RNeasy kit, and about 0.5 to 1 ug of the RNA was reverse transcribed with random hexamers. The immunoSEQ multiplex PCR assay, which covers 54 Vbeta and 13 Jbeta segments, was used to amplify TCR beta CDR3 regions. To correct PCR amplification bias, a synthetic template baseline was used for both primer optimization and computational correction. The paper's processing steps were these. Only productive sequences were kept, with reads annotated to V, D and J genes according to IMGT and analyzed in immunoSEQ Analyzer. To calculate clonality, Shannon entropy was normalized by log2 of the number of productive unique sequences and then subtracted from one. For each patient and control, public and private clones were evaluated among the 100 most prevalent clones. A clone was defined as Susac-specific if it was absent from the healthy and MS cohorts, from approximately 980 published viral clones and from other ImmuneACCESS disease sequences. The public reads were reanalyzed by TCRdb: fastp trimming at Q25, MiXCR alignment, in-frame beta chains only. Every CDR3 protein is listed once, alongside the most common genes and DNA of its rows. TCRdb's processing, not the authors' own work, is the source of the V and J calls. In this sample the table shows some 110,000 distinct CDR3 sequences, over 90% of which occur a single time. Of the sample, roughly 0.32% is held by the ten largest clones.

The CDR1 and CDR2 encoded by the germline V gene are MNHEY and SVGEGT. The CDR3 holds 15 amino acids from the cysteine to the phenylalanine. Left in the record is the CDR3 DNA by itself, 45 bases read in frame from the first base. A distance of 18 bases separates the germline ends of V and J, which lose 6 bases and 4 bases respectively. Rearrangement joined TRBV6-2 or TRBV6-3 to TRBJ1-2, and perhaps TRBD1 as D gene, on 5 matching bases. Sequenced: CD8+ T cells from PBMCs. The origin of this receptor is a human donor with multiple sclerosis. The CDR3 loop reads CASSFGGASFYGYTF. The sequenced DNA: TGTGCCAGCAGCTTTGGCGGGGCCTCGTTCTATGGCTACACCTTC.